The 20 T cell receptor beta chains below were found in one sample sequenced in a study of T-cell memory formation after mild COVID-19. Via MiXCR, TCRdb re-called the 5' RACE reads, giving one row per CDR3 protein. The data contain almost 250,000 distinct CDR3 sequences, 15% to 17% of them seen just once; the ten biggest clones take up less than 2.5%. Specimen: PBMCs or a T cell subset sorted from them (not recorded which). These receptors came from an adult woman who had mild COVID-19 (a few samples of this study predate the infection). Cell type and time point are not known.

V is TRBV6-5 and J is TRBJ2-3; TRBD2 agrees at 9 bases. Germline V gene data show CDR1 as MNHEY and CDR2 as SVGAGI. The CDR3 is made up of 19 amino acids. V lost 0 bases to trimming and J lost 0 bases; unmatched junction nucleotides: 10. This CDR3 is CASSYSRFIGTSSTDTQYF. The DNA for the CDR3 is TGTGCCAGCAGTTACTCGAGGTTTATCGGGACTAGCAGCACAGATACGCAGTATTTT.

This chain links TRBV4-3 with TRBJ2-2; D is undetermined. The CDR3 sequence is 17 residues long. Trimming cost V 0 bases and J 2 bases, with 13 bases left between them. CDR1 and CDR2 (germline): LGHNA, YSLEER. CDR3 residues: CASSQEIWSRNTGELFF. CDR3 DNA: TGCGCCAGCAGCCAAGAAATCTGGAGCAGAAACACCGGGGAGCTGTTTTTT.

Only a few counts were recorded for this clonotype. The chain joins TRBV18 to TRBJ2-7; 9 positions match TRBD2. This CDR3 spans 15 amino acids. Germline-derived CDR1 and CDR2 are KGHSH and LQKENI. V shed 3 bases, J shed 5 bases, and the junction held 8 bases outside the gene matches. The CDR3 loop is CASSPITGTSNEQYF. The DNA of the CDR3 is TGTGCCAGCTCACCGATAACCGGGACTAGCAACGAGCAGTACTTC.

The chain uses TRBV30 and TRBJ2-7, with D unclear. The V end lost 0 bases, the J end lost 6 bases, and 12 bases lay between the germline ends. Germline-derived CDR1 and CDR2 are GTSNPN and SVGIG (reference sequence). This CDR3 is built from 13 residues. Here the CDR3 reads CAWSVLPTPEQYF. DNA of the CDR3: TGTGCCTGGAGTGTTCTCCCGACTCCCGAGCAGTACTTC. The whole variable domain, filled in from reference TRBV30 and TRBJ2-7, reads SQTIHQWPATLVQPVGSPLSLECTVEGTSNPNLYWYRQAAGRGLQLLFYSVGIGQISSEVPQNLSASRPQDRQFILSSKKLLLSDSGFYLCAWSVLPTPEQYFGPGTRLTVT.

This chain connects TRBV20-1 to TRBJ2-1; 7 nucleotides line up with TRBD2. V lost 6 bases to trimming and J lost 2 bases; unmatched junction nucleotides: 7. The CDR3 extends over 14 amino acids. Germline V gene data show CDR1 as DFQATT and CDR2 as SNEGSKA (reference sequence). The CDR3 protein is CSAARGEAYNEQFF. In nucleotides, the CDR3 is TGCAGTGCCGCTCGGGGGGAGGCCTACAATGAGCAGTTCTTC.

This clonotype has just a few counts. The chain joins TRBV6-5 to TRBJ2-5; TRBD2 is a possible D gene (5 bases). This CDR3 region has 14 residues. V was clipped by 2 bases and J by 5 bases, with 12 bases between them. Per the germline V gene, CDR1 is MNHEY and CDR2 is SVGAGI. The CDR3 loop is CASSYNRDPETQYF. DNA of the CDR3: TGTGCCAGCAGTTACAACCGGGATCCGGAGACCCAGTACTTC.

This clonotype has a handful of counts. The chain couples TRBV20-1 to TRBJ2-1; possibly TRBD1 for D (6 bases). Germline V CDR1 and CDR2: DFQATT, SNEGSKA (reference sequence). V was shortened by 0 bases and J by 7 bases, with 13 bases between the two germline ends. The CDR3 has 14 amino acids. Here the CDR3 DNA reads TGCAGTGCTAGAGACGTGGACAGCCCAAATGAGCAGTTCTTC. It is translated as CSARDVDSPNEQFF.

There are a few counts of this clonotype. The V and J genes are TRBV7-2 and TRBJ1-1; D unresolved. V shed 5 bases and J shed 1 base, with 8 bases lying between them. Germline-derived CDR1 and CDR2 are SGHTA and FQGNSA. CDR3 length equals 13 residues. CDR3 sequence (DNA): TGTGCCAGCAGCCCTCGAACGAACACTGAAGCTTTCTTT. Amino acids: CASSPRTNTEAFF.

This clonotype was recorded many times. V is TRBV7-2 and J is TRBJ2-1; the match to TRBD2 covers 11 bases. The germline gives CDR1 SGHTA, CDR2 FQGNSA. Trimming cost V 4 bases and J 6 bases; bases outside gene matches: 11. This CDR3 contains 17 residues. Here the CDR3 reads CASSSASLSGRANEQFF. CDR3 coding DNA: TGTGCCAGCAGCTCAGCGTCCCTTAGCGGGAGGGCCAATGAGCAGTTCTTC.

This chain joins TRBV24-1 and TRBJ1-1; 11 bases agree with TRBD1. The CDR3 extends over 16 amino acids. From germline, CDR1 is KGHDR and CDR2 SFDVKD. V lost 5 bases and J lost 0; bases outside the gene matches: 4. In nucleotides, the CDR3 is TGTGCCACCAGTGCAGGACAGGGGGCCCTGAACACTGAAGCTTTCTTT. The encoded protein is CATSAGQGALNTEAFF.

The V call is TRBV7-9, the J call TRBJ2-1, with 7 bases lining up with TRBD2. CDR3 length: 15 residues. J was trimmed by 6 bases and V by 5 bases; bases with no gene match: 10. Germline V gene lookup returns CDR1 SEHNR and CDR2 FQNEAQ (reference sequence). The DNA of the CDR3 is TGTGCCAGCAGCCTGGCTAGGGGAGGGTCCAATGAGCAGTTCTTC. It codes for CASSLARGGSNEQFF.

The genes are TRBV6-5 and TRBJ1-1; D is unresolved. The germline V and J ends were trimmed by 5 bases and 8 bases, with 12 bases remaining between them. The CDR3 totals 12 residues. Looked up from germline, CDR1 is MNHEY and CDR2 is SVGAGI. The CDR3 is CASSPPGPEAFF. CDR3 sequence (DNA): TGTGCCAGCAGTCCACCGGGTCCCGAAGCTTTCTTT.

This clonotype was counted only a few times. J is TRBJ2-2 and V is TRBV11-1; 8 nucleotides align to TRBD1. The junction had 8 bases not matched to a gene; V was cut back by 5 bases and J by 3 bases. The CDR3 loop spans 16 amino acids. Germline lookup yields CDR1 SGHAT and CDR2 FQDESV (reference sequence). CDR3 DNA sequence: TGTGCCAGCAGCATTAGGACAGGGTGGGACACCGGGGAGCTGTTTTTT. Translating gives CASSIRTGWDTGELFF. Filled out from reference TRBV11-1 and TRBJ2-2, the complete variable domain reads EAEVAQSPRYKITEKSQAVAFWCDPISGHATLYWYRQILGQGPELLVQFQDESVVDDSQLPKDRFSAERLKGVDSTLKIQPAELGDSAMYLCASSIRTGWDTGELFFGEGSRLTVL.

The rearrangement uses TRBV5-1 and TRBJ2-3; D uncertain. From germline, CDR1 is SGHRS and CDR2 YFSETQ. The ends were cut back, 3 bases at V and 1 base at J, with 12 bases in the middle. The length of the CDR3 is 15 residues. CDR3 sequence reads: CASSSGRQGTDTQYF. The CDR3 coding sequence is TGCGCCAGCAGCTCCGGGCGACAAGGCACAGATACGCAGTATTTT.

There are many counts of this clonotype. The rearrangement joins TRBV29-1 to TRBJ1-1, with D possibly TRBD1 on 6 matching bases. Germline CDR1 is SQVTM and CDR2 is ANQGSEA. V lost 4 bases and J lost 4, with 10 bases in between. The CDR3 spans 12 residues. CDR3 region: CSVARGPTEAFF. CDR3 sequence (DNA): TGCAGCGTTGCCAGGGGCCCCACTGAAGCTTTCTTT.

This clonotype occurred a few times. The V and J genes are TRBV5-1 and TRBJ2-3; D ambiguous. This CDR3 is built from 13 residues. CDR1 is SGHRS and CDR2 is YFSETQ in the germline V gene. V dropped 1 base and J dropped 5 bases, with 8 bases sitting between them. CDR3 nucleotide sequence: TGCGCCAGCAGCTTGTACCATGGAGATACGCAGTATTTT. Protein product: CASSLYHGDTQYF.

The V call is TRBV29-1, the J call TRBJ2-7, with 9 positions matching TRBD2. The CDR3 length is 15 residues. Germline CDR1 SQVTM, CDR2 ANQGSEA. The ends lost 5 bases at V and 7 bases at J; junction bases unmatched: 15. CDR3 nucleotide sequence: TGCAGCGTTCTAGGGCTAGCGGGGCCCTCCGGTGAGCAGTACTTC. Protein product: CSVLGLAGPSGEQYF.

This clonotype occurred a few times. The CDR3 DNA reads as TGTGCCAGCAGCTTAGTGACCAATGAGCAGTTCTTC. As protein: CASSLVTNEQFF. The V call is TRBV7-2, the J call TRBJ2-1, with unresolved D. This CDR3 spans 12 amino acids. V dropped 1 base and J dropped 6 bases, with 4 bases sitting between them. The V gene's germline CDR1 is SGHTA and CDR2 FQGNSA.

In this sample, this clonotype turned up a few times. In DNA form, the CDR3 reads TGCGCCAGCAGCCAAGATACGGGCTCCTACAATGAGCAGTTCTTC. Amino acids: CASSQDTGSYNEQFF. The chain couples TRBV4-3 to TRBJ2-1; D not certain. Trimming stripped 0 bases from V and 0 bases from J, with 6 bases between. This CDR3 spans 15 amino acids. Germline lookup yields CDR1 LGHNA and CDR2 YSLEER.

This clonotype was recorded a few times. V and J are TRBV11-2 and TRBJ2-5, with 11 bases aligning to TRBD2. Germline assignment: CDR1 SGHAT and CDR2 FQNNGV. V lost 4 bases, J lost 5 bases, and 3 bases stayed unmatched. This CDR3 spans 14 amino acids. CDR3 in DNA: TGTGCCAGCAGCTCGAGGACTAGCGGGGAGACCCAGTACTTC. As protein: CASSSRTSGETQYF.